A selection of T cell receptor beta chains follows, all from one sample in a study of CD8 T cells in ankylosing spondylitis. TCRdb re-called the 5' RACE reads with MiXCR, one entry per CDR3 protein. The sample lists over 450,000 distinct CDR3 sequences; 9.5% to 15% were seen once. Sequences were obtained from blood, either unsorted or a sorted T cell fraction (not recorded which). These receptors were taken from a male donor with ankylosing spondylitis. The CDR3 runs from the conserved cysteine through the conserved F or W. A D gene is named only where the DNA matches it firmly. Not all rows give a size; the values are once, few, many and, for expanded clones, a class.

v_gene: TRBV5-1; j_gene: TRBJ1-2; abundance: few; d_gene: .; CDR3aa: CASSDLRDSRGYTF; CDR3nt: TGCGCCAGCAGCGACCTCCGAGACAGTCGGGGCTACACCTTC
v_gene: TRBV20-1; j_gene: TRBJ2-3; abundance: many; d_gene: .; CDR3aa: CSARDSGSLSDTQYF; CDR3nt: TGCAGTGCTAGAGATTCGGGCTCCCTCTCAGATACGCAGTATTTT
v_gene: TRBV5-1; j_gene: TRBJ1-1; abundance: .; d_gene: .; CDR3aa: CASSLAGWAEAFF; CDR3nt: TGCGCCAGCAGCTTGGCCGGGTGGGCTGAAGCTTTCTTT
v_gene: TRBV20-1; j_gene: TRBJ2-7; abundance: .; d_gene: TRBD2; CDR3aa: CSAGPGLANTYEQYF; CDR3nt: TGCAGTGCTGGGCCCGGACTAGCGAACACCTACGAGCAGTACTTC
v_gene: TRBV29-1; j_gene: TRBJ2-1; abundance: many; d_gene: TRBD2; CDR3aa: CSVEPSGRPYNEQFF; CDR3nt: TGCAGCGTTGAACCCAGCGGGAGGCCTTACAATGAGCAGTTCTTC
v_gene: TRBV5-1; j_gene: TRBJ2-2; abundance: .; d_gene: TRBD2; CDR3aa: CASSSLAGAGGELFF; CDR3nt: TGCGCCAGCAGCTCACTAGCGGGAGCTGGCGGGGAGCTGTTTTTT
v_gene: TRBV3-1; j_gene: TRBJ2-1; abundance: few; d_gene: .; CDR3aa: CASSQDAYYNEQFF; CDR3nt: TGTGCCAGCAGCCAAGATGCCTACTACAATGAGCAGTTCTTC
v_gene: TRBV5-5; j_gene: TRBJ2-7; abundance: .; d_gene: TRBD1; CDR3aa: CASRTTGGSDEQYF; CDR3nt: TGTGCCAGTCGAACTACAGGGGGCAGCGACGAGCAGTACTTC
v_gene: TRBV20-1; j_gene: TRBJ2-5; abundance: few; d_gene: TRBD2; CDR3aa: CSAATSGRGETQYF; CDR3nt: TGCAGTGCAGCGACTAGCGGGAGGGGAGAGACCCAGTACTTC
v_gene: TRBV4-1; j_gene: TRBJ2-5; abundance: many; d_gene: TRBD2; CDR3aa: CASSQELSGSTETQYF; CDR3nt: TGCGCCAGCAGCCAAGAACTCAGCGGGAGCACAGAGACCCAGTACTTC
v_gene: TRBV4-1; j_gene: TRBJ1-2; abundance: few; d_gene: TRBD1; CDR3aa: CASSQDIQGSYGYTF; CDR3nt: TGCGCCAGCAGCCAAGATATACAGGGGAGCTATGGCTACACCTTC
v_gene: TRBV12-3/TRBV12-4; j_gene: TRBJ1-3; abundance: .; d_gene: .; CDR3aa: CASSPALLSGNTIYF; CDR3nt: TGTGCCAGCAGTCCTGCCCTCCTCTCTGGAAACACCATATATTTT
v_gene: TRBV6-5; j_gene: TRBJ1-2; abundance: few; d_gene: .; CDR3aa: CASSYSRGANYGYTF; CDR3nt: TGTGCCAGCAGTTACTCCCGAGGCGCGAACTATGGCTACACCTTC
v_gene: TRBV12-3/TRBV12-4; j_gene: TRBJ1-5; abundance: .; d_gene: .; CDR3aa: CASSLRDPNQPQHF; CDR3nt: TGTGCCAGCAGTCTCCGGGACCCCAATCAGCCCCAGCATTTT
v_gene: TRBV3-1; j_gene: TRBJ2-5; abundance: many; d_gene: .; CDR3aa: CASSLGSETQYF; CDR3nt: TGTGCCAGCAGCCTAGGGAGTGAGACCCAGTACTTC
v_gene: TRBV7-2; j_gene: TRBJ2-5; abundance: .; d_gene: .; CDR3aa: CASSLMGGKQETQYF; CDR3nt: TGTGCCAGCAGCTTAATGGGCGGGAAGCAAGAGACCCAGTACTTC
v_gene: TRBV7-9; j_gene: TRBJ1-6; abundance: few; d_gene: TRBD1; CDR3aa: CASSPATGGSYSPLHF; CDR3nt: TGTGCCAGCAGCCCGGCGACAGGGGGTAGTTATTCACCCCTCCACTTT
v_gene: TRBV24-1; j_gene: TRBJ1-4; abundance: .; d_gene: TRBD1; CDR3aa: CATSDVGTGDEKLFF; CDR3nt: TGTGCCACCAGTGATGTTGGGACAGGGGATGAAAAACTGTTTTTT
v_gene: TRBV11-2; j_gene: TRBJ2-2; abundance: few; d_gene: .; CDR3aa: CASSSTSRGGELFF; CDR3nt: TGTGCCAGCAGCTCCACATCGAGGGGCGGGGAGCTGTTTTTT
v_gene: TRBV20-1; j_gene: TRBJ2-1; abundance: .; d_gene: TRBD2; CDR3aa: CSARDLAGEDEQFF; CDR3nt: TGCAGTGCTAGAGATCTAGCGGGAGAGGATGAGCAGTTCTTC
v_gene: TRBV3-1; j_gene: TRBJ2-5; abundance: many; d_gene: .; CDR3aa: CASSQDLTQETQYF; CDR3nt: TGTGCCAGCAGCCAAGATCTAACTCAAGAGACCCAGTACTTC
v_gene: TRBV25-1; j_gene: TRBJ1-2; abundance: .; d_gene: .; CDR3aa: CASSTFGGYTF; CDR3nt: TGTGCCAGCTCGACCTTCGGGGGCTACACCTTC
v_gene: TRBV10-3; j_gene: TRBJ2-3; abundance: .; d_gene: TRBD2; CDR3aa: CAISLGGSDTQYF; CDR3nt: TGTGCCATCAGTCTGGGGGGGTCAGATACGCAGTATTTT
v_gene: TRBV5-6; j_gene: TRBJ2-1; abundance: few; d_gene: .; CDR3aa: CASSLASGSTSYNEQFF; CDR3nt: TGTGCCAGCAGCTTGGCGTCCGGCTCAACCTCCTACAATGAGCAGTTCTTC
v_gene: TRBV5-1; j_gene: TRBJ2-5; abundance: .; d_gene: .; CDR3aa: CASTQDPGVQETQYF; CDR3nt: TGCGCCAGCACCCAAGATCCAGGGGTACAAGAGACCCAGTACTTC
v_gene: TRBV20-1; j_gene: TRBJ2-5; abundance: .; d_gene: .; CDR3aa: CTSQMCWGPQETQYF; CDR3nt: TGCACCAGCCAGATGTGTTGGGGACCACAAGAGACCCAGTACTTC
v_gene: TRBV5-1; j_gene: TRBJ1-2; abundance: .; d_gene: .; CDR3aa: CASSEDSLGGYTF; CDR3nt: TGCGCCAGCAGCGAAGACTCCCTGGGTGGCTACACCTTC
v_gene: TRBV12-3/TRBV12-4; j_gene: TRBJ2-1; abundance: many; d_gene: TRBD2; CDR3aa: CASSPRAGVGNEQFF; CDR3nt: TGTGCCAGCAGTCCAAGAGCGGGAGTGGGTAATGAGCAGTTCTTC